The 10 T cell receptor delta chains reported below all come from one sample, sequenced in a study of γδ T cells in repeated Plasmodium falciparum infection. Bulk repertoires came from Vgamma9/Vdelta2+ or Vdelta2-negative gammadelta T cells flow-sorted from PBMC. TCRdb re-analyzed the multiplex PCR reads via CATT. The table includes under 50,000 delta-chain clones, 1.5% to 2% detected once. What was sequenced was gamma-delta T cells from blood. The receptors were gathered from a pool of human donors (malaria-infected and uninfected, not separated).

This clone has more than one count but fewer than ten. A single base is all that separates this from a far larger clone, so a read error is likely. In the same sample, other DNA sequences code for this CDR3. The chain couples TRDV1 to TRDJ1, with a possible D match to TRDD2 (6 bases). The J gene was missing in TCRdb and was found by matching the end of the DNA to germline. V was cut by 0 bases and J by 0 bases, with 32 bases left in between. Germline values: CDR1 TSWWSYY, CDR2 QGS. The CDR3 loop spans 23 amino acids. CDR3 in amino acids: CALGELSISYQGGSITYTDKLIF. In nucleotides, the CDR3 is TGTGCTCTTGGGGAACTTTCCATCTCCTACCAGGGGGGGTCCATCACCTACACCGATAAACTCATCTTT.

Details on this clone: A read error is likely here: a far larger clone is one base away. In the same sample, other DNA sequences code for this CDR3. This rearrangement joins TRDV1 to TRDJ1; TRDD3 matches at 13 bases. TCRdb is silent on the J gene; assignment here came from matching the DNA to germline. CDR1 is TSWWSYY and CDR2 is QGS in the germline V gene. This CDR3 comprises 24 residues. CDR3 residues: CALGPKSLFPVDWGIRPNTDKLIF. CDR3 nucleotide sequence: TGTGCTCTTGGGCCTAAAAGCCTTTTCCCCGTCGACTGGGGGATACGCCCAAACACCGACAAACTCATCTTT.

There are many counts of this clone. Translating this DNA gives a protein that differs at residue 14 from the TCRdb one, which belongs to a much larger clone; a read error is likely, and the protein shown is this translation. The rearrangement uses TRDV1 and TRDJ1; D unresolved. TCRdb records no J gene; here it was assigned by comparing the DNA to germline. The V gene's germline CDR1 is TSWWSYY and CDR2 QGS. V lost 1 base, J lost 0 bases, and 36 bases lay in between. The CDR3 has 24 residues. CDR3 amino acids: CALGERSHVRGGLRQFPYTDKLIF. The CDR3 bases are TGTGCTCTTGGGGAACGCTCCCACGTCAGGGGTGGGCTGAGGCAATTTCCCTACACCGATAAACTCATCTTT.

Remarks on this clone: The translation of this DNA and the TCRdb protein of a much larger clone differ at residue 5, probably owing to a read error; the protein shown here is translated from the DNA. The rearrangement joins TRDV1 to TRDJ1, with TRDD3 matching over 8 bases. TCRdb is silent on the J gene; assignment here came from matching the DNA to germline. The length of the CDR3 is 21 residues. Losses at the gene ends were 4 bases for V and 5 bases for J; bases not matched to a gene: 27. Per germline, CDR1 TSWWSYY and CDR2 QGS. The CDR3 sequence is CALGVHRMRLGALLLLDKLIF. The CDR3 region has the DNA TGTGCTCTTGGGGTACACCGCATGCGACTGGGGGCTCTCCTTCTCTTGGATAAACTCATCTTT.

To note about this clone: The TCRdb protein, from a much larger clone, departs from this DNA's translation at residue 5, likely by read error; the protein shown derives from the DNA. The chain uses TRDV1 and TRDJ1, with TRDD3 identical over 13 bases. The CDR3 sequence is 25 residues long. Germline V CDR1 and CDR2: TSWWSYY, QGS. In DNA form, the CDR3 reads TGTGCTCTTGGGGGACTTAAACTCCTACGGTTACTGGGGGATACGCGTATCCGAAAGACCGATAAGCTCATCTTT. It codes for CALGGLKLLRLLGDTRIRKTDKLIF.

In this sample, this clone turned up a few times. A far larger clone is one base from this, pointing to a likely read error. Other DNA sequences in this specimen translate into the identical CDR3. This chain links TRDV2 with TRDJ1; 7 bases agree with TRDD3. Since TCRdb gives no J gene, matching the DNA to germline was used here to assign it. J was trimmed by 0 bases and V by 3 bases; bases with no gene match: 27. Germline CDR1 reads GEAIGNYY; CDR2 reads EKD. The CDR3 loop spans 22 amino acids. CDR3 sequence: CACDPPLKISTGGYGDTDKLIF. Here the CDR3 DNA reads TGTGCCTGTGACCCCCCCCTAAAAATCTCAACTGGAGGATACGGGGACACCGATAAACTCATCTTT.

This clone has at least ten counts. Here the CDR3 reads CALGNCYWGIGTDKLIF. CDR3 nucleotide sequence: TGTGCTCTTGGGAACTGCTACTGGGGGATTGGCACCGATAAACTCATCTTT. The chain is built from TRDV1 and TRDJ1, with 10 bases fitting TRDD3. The CDR3 is 17 amino acids. Unmatched junction bases numbered 10, after V lost 5 bases and J lost 1 base. The germline V gene has CDR1 TSWWSYY and CDR2 QGS.

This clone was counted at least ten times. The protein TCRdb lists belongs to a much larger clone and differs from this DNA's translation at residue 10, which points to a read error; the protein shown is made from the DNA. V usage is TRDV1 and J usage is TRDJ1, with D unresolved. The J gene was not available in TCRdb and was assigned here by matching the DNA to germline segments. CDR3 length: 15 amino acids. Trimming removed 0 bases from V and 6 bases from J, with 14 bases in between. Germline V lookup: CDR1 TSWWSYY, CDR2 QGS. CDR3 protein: CALGELPRGTYKLIF. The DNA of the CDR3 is TGTGCTCTTGGGGAACTACCCCGGGGTACCTATAAACTCATCTTT.

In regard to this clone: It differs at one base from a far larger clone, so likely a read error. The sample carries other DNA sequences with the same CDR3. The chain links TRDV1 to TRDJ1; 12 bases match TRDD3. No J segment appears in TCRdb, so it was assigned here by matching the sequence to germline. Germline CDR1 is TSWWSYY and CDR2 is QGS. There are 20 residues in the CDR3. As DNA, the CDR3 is TGTGCTCTTGGGGAGCTAGCAGATCTCGATACTGGGGGATACACCGACAAACTCATCTTT. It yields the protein CALGELADLDTGGYTDKLIF.

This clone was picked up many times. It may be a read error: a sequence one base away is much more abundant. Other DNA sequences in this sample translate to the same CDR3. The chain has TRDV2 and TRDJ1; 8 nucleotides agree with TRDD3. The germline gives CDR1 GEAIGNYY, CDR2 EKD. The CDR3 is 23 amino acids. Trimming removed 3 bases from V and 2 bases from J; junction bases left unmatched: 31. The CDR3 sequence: CACDSEGDKREVLGSSRTDKLIF. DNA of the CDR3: TGTGCCTGTGACTCTGAGGGGGATAAAAGAGAGGTTTTGGGGTCTAGTCGTACCGATAAACTCATCTTT.